Below, one T cell receptor beta chain is given with its context. Its antigen is not yet known. One base away there is no much larger clone; base qualities are not given. In the paper's terms, the time point label means: more than 3 weeks on oral tofacitinib. The treatment or condition label here, explained by the study, means: oral pan-JAK inhibitor, 5-10 mg twice daily. From alopecia areata patients, peripheral blood was collected along with lesional scalp punch biopsies. PBMCs were separated by density centrifugation and stained for CD3, CD4 and CD8, after which CD4+ and CD8+ T cells were sorted on a FACSAria. These data originate in a study of CD8+ T cells in alopecia areata (dated by TCRdb to the late 2010s). Study-wide context: The treated patients, all with moderate-to-severe alopecia areata, were enrolled in an open-label pilot trial of oral tofacitinib given at 5 to 10 mg twice daily. TCRbeta CDR3 regions were amplified by immunoSEQ multiplex PCR with 35 Vbeta forward and 13 Jbeta reverse primers. RNA came from the PAXgene miRNA kit for fixed scalp, the miRNeasy kit for PBMCs, and the RNeasy kit for mouse skin. The SALT score, which quantifies the percentage of affected scalp surface area, was used to measure disease severity in treated patients. Clonality in the scalp was compared among normal scalp (n=4), patchy alopecia areata scalp (n=8), and alopecia totalis/universalis scalp (n=8). Patients on tofacitinib were biopsied at baseline and after 4 and 24 weeks of treatment, and several of the patients also had a later scalp biopsy. The study used high-throughput TCRbeta sequencing to examine T cell clonal expansion in alopecia areata, in both the C3H/HeJ mouse model and human patients. On the human side, TCRbeta sequencing was run on scalp tissue and on sorted CD4+ and CD8+ peripheral blood T cells from healthy controls and from alopecia areata patients with either patchy or totalis/universalis disease. Patients received tofacitinib for 6 to 18 months and were then followed off drug for 6 months to check for delayed response and recurrence. Here is what the overall study found, with its caveats: With tofacitinib, both scalp clonality and the number of expanded CD8+ clones among the top 100 scalp clones went down significantly. Many expanded lesional clones persisted in scalp and blood during tofacitinib treatment, which may partly explain relapse after stopping treatment. Compared with normal scalp, lesional scalp had higher clonality and more expanded CD8+ clones, particularly in alopecia totalis/universalis, a pattern that suggests antigenic drive. Because the treated cohort was small and had only one nonresponder, larger studies are needed to examine links between baseline CD8+ expansion and response. Unlike mouse skin, which is dominated by gammadelta T cells, normal human skin has resident alphabeta T cells that are also sequenced, and this complicates analysis of the scalp TCR repertoire. TCR sequences shared between patients were less clear than in mice, possibly partly because of HLA diversity in the patient population.

Library generation was performed with the immunoSEQ multiplex PCR assay. For TCR sequencing, RNA was extracted from every sample and reverse transcribed into cDNA to serve as template. First-strand cDNA was synthesized with SuperScript III using a 2:1 mix of oligo-dT and random hexamers. Amplification bias was assessed with a synthetic immune receptor repertoire, and residual bias was removed computationally. The paper's data handling went like this. After raw reads were preprocessed to remove errors, the CDR3 was defined following IMGT conventions as running from the conserved cysteine to phenylalanine. To get clonality, Shannon entropy was normalized by log2 of the number of productive unique TCRs and the result was subtracted from 1. Whether each scalp clone was CD4 or CD8 was inferred by checking scalp TCRbeta sequences against the CD4 and CD8 repertoires from sorted blood. This is the immuneACCESS table as TCRdb keeps it, with only in-frame sequences that have V and J called. A part of the clones is gone; compared with another copy, unresolved V genes explain less than half, and the rest is unexplained. V and J calls plus clone size are reproduced from that table; the DNA served to infer D and trimming. The sample yields some 150,000 clones; about 88% were counted once. Of the sample, roughly 13% is held by the ten largest clones.

The germline V gene encodes CDR1 MNHEY and CDR2 SVGAGI. The cysteine opens and the phenylalanine closes a CDR3 of 14 amino acids. The read is trimmed to its CDR3 DNA, 42 bases read in frame from base 1. Germline trimming: 2 bases from V, 4 bases from J; junction bases outside gene matches: 5. This specimen was CD8+ T cells sorted from blood, taken at week 4, from a patient treated with tofacitinib. The clonotype was recovered from a human donor with alopecia areata. The chain is made from TRBV6-5 and TRBJ2-7, with TRBD1 identical over 7 junction bases. At the DNA level, the sequence is TGTGCCAGCAGTTACACAGGGGATGGGTACGAGCAGTACTTC. It codes for CASSYTGDGYEQYF.